These 12 T cell receptor beta chains originate from one sample sequenced in a study of regulatory and conventional T cells in RAG deficiency. Blood CD4+ CD25-low CD127-high conventional T cells supplied the genomic DNA template. The data were produced by immunoSEQ multiplex PCR, yet TCRdb's version contains in-frame clones alone and is incomplete. The table includes under 45,000 clones, roughly 76% detected once. A further study also used this sample, focusing on regulatory T cells. That publication notes: Amplification used 52 TRBV primers and 13 TRBJ primers.

Material for sequencing was CD4+ effector T cells sorted from blood. The receptors shown here come from a human donor in good health.

The CDR3 DNA sequence: TGTGCCAGCAGCTTGATCCCAGTTAACTATGGCTACACCTTC. Its protein is CASSLIPVNYGYTF. The rearrangement joins TRBV5-8 to TRBJ1-2; D is ambiguous. Per the germline V gene, CDR1 is SGHTS and CDR2 is YDEGEE. Trimming removed 1 base at V and 1 base at J, with 8 bases between. The CDR3 is 14 amino acids.

The sample holds one count of this clone. This chain joins TRBV28 and TRBJ2-3; D unresolved. V was pared by 3 bases and J by 3 bases, with 4 bases between. CDR3 size: 12 residues. Per the germline V gene, CDR1 is MDHEN and CDR2 is SYDVKM. CDR3 region: CASSLATDTQYF. The CDR3 nucleotides read TGTGCCAGCAGTTTGGCAACAGATACGCAGTATTTT. The entire variable domain, with the rest obtained from reference TRBV28 and TRBJ2-3, is as follows: DVKVTQSSRYLVKRTGEKVFLECVQDMDHENMFWYRQDPGLGLRLIYFSYDVKMKEKGDIPEGYSVSREKKERFSLILESASTNQTSMYLCASSLATDTQYFGPGTRLTVL.

V usage is TRBV7-3 and J usage is TRBJ2-3; 11 nucleotides agree with TRBD2. This CDR3 is built from 16 residues. Trimming removed 0 bases from V and 3 bases from J; junction bases left unmatched: 2. CDR1 and CDR2 from the germline V gene are SGHTA and FQGTGA. CDR3 sequence reads: CASSLTLAGGTDTQYF. CDR3 DNA sequence: TGTGCCAGCAGCTTAACGCTAGCGGGGGGAACAGATACGCAGTATTTT. Drawing the rest from reference TRBV7-3 and TRBJ2-3, the complete variable domain is GAGVSQTPSNKVTEKGKYVELRCDPISGHTALYWYRQSLGQGPEFLIYFQGTGAADDSGLPNDRFFAVRPEGSVSTLKIQRTERGDSAVYLCASSLTLAGGTDTQYFGPGTRLTVL.

For the CDR3, the DNA is TGTGCCAGCAGCTCCGGGACGGCGAACACCGGGGAGCTGTTTTTT. As protein: CASSSGTANTGELFF. The gene calls are TRBV9 and TRBJ2-2; perhaps D is TRBD1 or TRBD2 (5 bases each). Germline V gene lookup returns CDR1 SGDLS and CDR2 YYNGEE. This CDR3 region has 15 residues. Trimming left V 4 bases short and J 0 bases short, with 10 bases between.

The chain combines TRBV4-1 with TRBJ1-3; D possibly corresponds to TRBD1 (6 bases). Trimming pared 4 bases from V and 0 bases from J, leaving 19 bases between. Germline-derived CDR1 and CDR2 are MGHRA and YSYEKL. This CDR3 has 18 amino acids. The CDR3 DNA sequence: TGCGCCAGCAGCCTGTCCGCCAAAGGACAGTACTCTGGAAACACCATATATTTT. This codes for CASSLSAKGQYSGNTIYF.

This clone was seen a single time. The J gene is TRBJ2-7, the V gene TRBV6-5, with D hard to call. V gave up 2 bases and J gave up 0 bases, with 8 bases separating them. Germline CDR1 is MNHEY and CDR2 is SVGAGI. The CDR3 runs 14 residues. The CDR3 is CASSYGSGSYEQYF. In DNA, the CDR3 is TGTGCCAGCAGTTACGGGTCAGGCTCCTACGAGCAGTACTTC.

The rearrangement uses TRBV23-1 and TRBJ2-5; either TRBD1 or TRBD2 may supply D (5 bases each). TRBV23-1 is annotated as an ORF whose role is uncertain. Deletions cut 5 bases from V and 5 bases from J, with 12 bases between. The CDR3 contains 13 residues. CDR3 nucleotides: TGCGCCAGCAGTTACAGGCCGGGGGAGACCCAGTACTTC. Translating it yields CASSYRPGETQYF.

This sequence joins TRBV5-1 and TRBJ2-3; either TRBD1 or TRBD2 may fit D (6 bases each). This CDR3 has 14 amino acids. V was pared by 6 bases and J by 4 bases, with 15 bases between. Looked up from germline, CDR1 is SGHRS and CDR2 is YFSETQ. The chain's CDR3 is CASTGGIRADTQYF. In DNA, the CDR3 is TGCGCCAGCACCGGGGGCATAAGGGCAGATACGCAGTATTTT.

V is TRBV18 and J is TRBJ1-3; D unclear. Germline V gives CDR1 KGHSH, CDR2 LQKENI. CDR3 length: 18 residues. V lost 2 bases to trimming and J lost 0 bases, with 17 bases between them. CDR3 loop: CASSPLGSLRSSGNTIYF. CDR3 nucleotides: TGTGCCAGCTCACCATTGGGCAGTCTAAGGTCCTCTGGAAACACCATATATTTT. The variable domain in full, with the rest retrieved from reference TRBV18 and TRBJ1-3, is NAGVMQNPRHLVRRRGQEARLRCSPMKGHSHVYWYRQLPEEGLKFMVYLQKENIIDESGMPKERFSAEFPKEGPSILRIQQVVRGDSAAYFCASSPLGSLRSSGNTIYFGEGSWLTVV.

This rearrangement joins TRBV28 to TRBJ1-5; the D is unclear. V was shortened by 5 bases and J by 2 bases, with 10 bases between the two germline ends. CDR3 length: 14 residues. CDR1 MDHEN and CDR2 SYDVKM come from the germline V gene. As DNA, the CDR3 is TGTGCCAGCAGTAGGGTGTCTCGCAATCAGCCCCAGCATTTT. Translation gives CASSRVSRNQPQHF.

This clone was detected once. The rearrangement joins TRBV11-1 to TRBJ2-5, with 9 positions matching TRBD1. Germline V gene sequence: CDR1 SGHAT, CDR2 FQDESV (reference sequence). The CDR3 is 13 amino acids. V shed 5 bases and J 3 bases; nucleotides not matched to a gene: 1. CDR3 in amino acids: CASSRDREETQYF. CDR3 bases: TGTGCCAGCAGCCGGGACAGGGAAGAGACCCAGTACTTC.

V gene TRBV7-2 combines with J gene TRBJ2-5, with 9 bases fitting TRBD1. The CDR3 has 15 residues. The trim removed 6 bases at V and 1 base at J, leaving 6 bases unmatched. In germline, CDR1 is SGHTA, CDR2 FQGNSA. CDR3 region: CASSWDRVGQETQYF. The CDR3 nucleotides are TGTGCCAGCAGTTGGGACAGGGTGGGCCAAGAGACCCAGTACTTC. The full variable domain, its missing parts supplied by reference TRBV7-2 and TRBJ2-5, is GAGVSQSPSNKVTEKGKDVELRCDPISGHTALYWYRQSLGQGLEFLIYFQGNSAPDKSGLPSDRFSAERTGGSVSTLTIQRTQQEDSAVYLCASSWDRVGQETQYFGPGTRLLVL.